This T cell receptor beta chain was captured in a study of identifying expanded T cells in peripheral blood. The data were produced by immunoSEQ multiplex PCR, yet TCRdb's version contains in-frame clones alone and is incomplete. Of about 82,000 clones listed, about 90% were seen once; the top ten hold roughly 7.7%. Study conclusions and caveats: Variance in clone template counts between roughly two-week samples significantly increased with total template count across all healthy donors. Technical replicates showed roughly 1.2 changed clones; two weeks roughly 16; four weeks 19.

For this clone: The antigen remains unidentified.

No infections or other immune events were documented during collection. Germline trimming cut 2 bases from V and 0 bases from J; bases unmatched to any gene: 4. Germline CDR1 is GTSNPN and CDR2 is SVGIG (reference sequence). The CDR3 is 15 amino acids. The source material was blood. The rearrangement joins TRBV30 to TRBJ1-5; 7 bases fit TRBD1. The source is a person aged 18-69 years in good health. The CDR3 sequence: CAWSRTGYSNQPQHF. CDR3 DNA: TGTGCCTGGAGTCGGACAGGCTATAGCAATCAGCCCCAGCATTTT.